The 16 T cell receptor beta chains below come from one sample, sequenced in a study of regulatory T cells in long-lasting Graves disease. Time point reported: persistent/refractory GD, antithyroid drugs over 5 years with positive TRAb. Scientists built the TCR library using RNA that was extracted from PBMCs. Construction of TCR beta libraries relied on iRepertoire HTBI primers and on Arm-PCR targeting CDR3 regions. TCRdb reanalysed the multiplex PCR reads using MiXCR and keeps one entry per CDR3 protein. The data contain under 500,000 distinct CDR3 sequences, 20% of them singletons. The material sequenced was peripheral blood mononuclear cells (PBMCs), taken when the disease was refractory, from a patient treated with antithyroid drugs. The receptor source for this set is a female donor with Graves disease.

This clonotype has more than one count but fewer than ten. The chain uses TRBV11-2 and TRBJ1-2; D perhaps matches TRBD1 (5 bases). The CDR3 spans 15 residues. Germline assignment: CDR1 SGHAT and CDR2 FQNNGV. V was trimmed by 1 base and J by 5 bases, leaving 14 bases between them. The DNA of the CDR3 is TGTGCCAGCAGCTTAGCGGCAGGGACTTCGTATGGCTACACCTTC. The encoded protein is CASSLAAGTSYGYTF.

Ten or more counts support this clonotype. This chain uses TRBV6-2 or TRBV6-3 with TRBJ2-6, with TRBD1 identical over 7 bases. Germline V CDR1 and CDR2: MNHEY, SVGEGT. The CDR3 is 18 amino acids. V was clipped by 6 bases and J by 0 bases; unmatched bases: 11. The CDR3 loop reads CASSPQGTGYSGANVLTF. For the CDR3, the DNA is TGTGCCAGCAGCCCACAGGGGACCGGATACTCTGGGGCCAACGTCCTGACTTTC.

Many counts were recorded for this clonotype. The genes are TRBV3-1 and TRBJ1-6; D is unresolved. Germline CDR1 is LGHDT and CDR2 is YNNKEL (reference sequence). This CDR3 contains 15 residues. V shed 1 base and J shed 9 bases, with 13 bases lying between them. The CDR3 sequence: CASSQVAGASSPLHF. The CDR3 DNA follows: TGTGCCAGCAGCCAAGTAGCAGGCGCAAGTTCACCCCTCCACTTT. The entire variable domain, with the rest obtained from reference TRBV3-1 and TRBJ1-6, is as follows: DTAVSQTPKYLVTQMGNDKSIKCEQNLGHDTMYWYKQDSKKFLKIMFSYNNKELIINETVPNRFSPKSPDKAHLNLHINSLELGDSAVYFCASSQVAGASSPLHFGNGTRLTVT.

CDR3 amino acids: CASRRSGTIEQYF. The CDR3 nucleotides read TGTGCCAGTAGGAGATCCGGGACAATCGAGCAGTACTTC. This chain connects TRBV19 to TRBJ2-7; D possibly corresponds to TRBD1 (6 bases). Looked up from germline, CDR1 is LNHDA and CDR2 is SQIVND (reference sequence). This CDR3 comprises 13 residues. V lost 6 bases to trimming and J lost 6 bases, with 15 bases between them.

Only a few counts were recorded for this clonotype. The J gene is TRBJ2-5, the V gene TRBV5-4; 10 bases line up with TRBD2. The CDR3 runs 14 residues. The germline V gene encodes CDR1 SGHNT and CDR2 YYREEE (reference sequence). The junction had 2 bases not matched to a gene; V was cut back by 4 bases and J by 2 bases. The CDR3 region is CASSVLAGQETQYF. The CDR3 nucleotides are TGTGCCAGCAGCGTACTAGCGGGGCAAGAGACCCAGTACTTC.

This clonotype has ten or more counts. The chain is built from TRBV20-1 and TRBJ1-6; 7 bases fit TRBD1. The V and J ends lost 3 bases and 9 bases, in that order; junction bases with no gene match: 14. CDR3 length equals 16 residues. Germline loops: CDR1 DFQATT, CDR2 SNEGSKA (reference sequence). CDR3 sequence (DNA): TGCAGTGCTAGCCCCGGGCGTCCGGACAGGATTTCACCCCTCCACTTT. Translating gives CSASPGRPDRISPLHF.

V gene TRBV5-6 combines with J gene TRBJ2-7; 12 bases map to TRBD2. This CDR3 region has 16 residues. CDR1 and CDR2 (germline): SGHDT, YYEEEE. V shed 3 bases, J shed 4 bases, and the junction held 8 bases outside the gene matches. CDR3 residues: CASSYSSGRAIYEQYF. As DNA, the CDR3 is TGTGCCAGCAGCTATTCTAGCGGGAGGGCGATATACGAGCAGTACTTC.

This clonotype occurred a few times. V gene TRBV6-1 combines with J gene TRBJ2-7, with a weak D call TRBD1 (6 bases). This CDR3 comprises 13 residues. Trimming pared 7 bases from V and 3 bases from J, leaving 13 bases between. Germline V gene sequence: CDR1 MNHNS, CDR2 SASEGT. CDR3 coding DNA: TGTGCCAGCAAGTCGGGACAAAACTACGAGCAGTACTTC. Protein sequence: CASKSGQNYEQYF.

This clonotype was counted ten times or more. CDR3 bases: TGTGCCAGCAGCCAAGGACGGCGGAACACTGAAGCTTTCTTT. Protein product: CASSQGRRNTEAFF. This chain joins TRBV3-1 and TRBJ1-1; no clear D gene. This CDR3 has 14 amino acids. Trimming cost V 1 base and J 1 base, with 7 bases left between them. CDR1 and CDR2 (germline): LGHDT, YNNKEL (reference sequence).

The CDR3 is CSAELSTNEKLFF. DNA of the CDR3: TGCAGTGCTGAACTATCAACTAATGAAAAACTGTTTTTT. This chain links TRBV20-1 with TRBJ1-4; no firm D call. V lost 5 bases and J 0 bases, leaving 7 bases between the germline ends. Germline V gene lookup returns CDR1 DFQATT and CDR2 SNEGSKA (reference sequence). The CDR3 is 13 amino acids.

This clonotype came up a few times. The V and J genes are TRBV5-4 and TRBJ2-7; TRBD1 matches at 7 bases. Trimming took 1 base from V and 2 from J; bases not matched to a gene: 3. This CDR3 spans 14 amino acids. The germline CDR1 and CDR2 sequences are SGHNT and YYREEE (reference sequence). The CDR3 loop is CASSLIGGPYEQYF. The CDR3 coding sequence is TGTGCCAGCAGCTTGATAGGGGGCCCCTACGAGCAGTACTTC.

This clonotype was detected ten times or more. The rearrangement links TRBV2 to TRBJ2-7; 7 bases match TRBD1. With V trimmed by 4 bases and J by 0 bases, 6 bases remained unmatched. Germline loops: CDR1 SNHLY, CDR2 FYNNEI. The CDR3 is 15 amino acids. The chain's CDR3 is CASSVSGGSSYEQYF. DNA of the CDR3: TGTGCCAGCAGTGTGTCAGGGGGAAGCTCCTACGAGCAGTACTTC.

This clonotype appeared a few times. The CDR3 DNA reads TGTGCCAGCAGTTCCGGACAGAGAAATCAGCCCCAGCATTTT. Encoded protein: CASSSGQRNQPQHF. This chain joins TRBV27 and TRBJ1-5, with a possible D match to TRBD1 (6 bases). Trimming took 4 bases from V and 4 from J, leaving 11 bases between them. This CDR3 spans 14 amino acids. Germline V lookup: CDR1 MNHEY, CDR2 SMNVEV (reference sequence).

This clonotype showed up many times. The rearrangement links TRBV12-3 or TRBV12-4 to TRBJ1-6, with D maybe TRBD1 (6 bases). Trimming cost V 6 bases and J 7 bases, with 13 bases left between them. The CDR3 covers 14 residues. CDR3: CASRATGLNSPLHF. CDR3 sequence (DNA): TGTGCCAGCAGGGCGACAGGCCTAAATTCACCCCTCCACTTT.

The chain couples TRBV20-1 to TRBJ1-3; weak D call: TRBD1 (5 bases). V was trimmed by 3 bases and J by 0 bases, leaving 24 bases between them. Germline CDR1 and CDR2: DFQATT and SNEGSKA (reference sequence). The CDR3 contains 19 residues. The CDR3 coding sequence is TGCAGTGCTAGTACCGGGCCAGGGTTAGTCAGCAGCTCTGGAAACACCATATATTTT. Its translation is CSASTGPGLVSSSGNTIYF.

Ten or more counts support this clonotype. The chain is built from TRBV12-3 or TRBV12-4 and TRBJ1-6; 8 bases map to TRBD1. V dropped 3 bases and J dropped 9; count of bases not matched to a gene: 10. The CDR3 sequence is 16 residues long. The CDR3 DNA follows: TGTGCCAGCAGTTTTGAAGGACAGGGCCAAGGTTCACCCCTCCACTTT. It is translated as CASSFEGQGQGSPLHF.